The 22 T cell receptor beta chains listed next were all sequenced from one sample in a study of cytomegalovirus exposure and HLA in healthy donors. The PCR used 60 Vbeta and 13 Jbeta primers. The data were produced by immunoSEQ multiplex PCR, yet TCRdb's version contains in-frame clones alone and is incomplete. This sample has 95,000 to 130,000 clones, with around 86% found just once. Sample: PBMCs. Receptors originate from a woman in her twenties or thirties in good health and CMV-seronegative.

The J gene is TRBJ1-1, the V gene TRBV20-1; no definite D call. V was cut by 1 base and J by 6 bases, with 6 bases left in between. The V gene's germline CDR1 is DFQATT and CDR2 SNEGSKA (reference sequence). CDR3 length equals 11 residues. The CDR3 loop reads CSARVSAEAFF. Here the CDR3 DNA reads TGCAGTGCTAGAGTTAGCGCTGAAGCTTTCTTT.

V is TRBV28 and J is TRBJ2-7; 8 nucleotides agree with TRBD1. Germline CDR1 and CDR2: MDHEN and SYDVKM. This CDR3 is 14 amino acids long. Losses at the gene ends were 2 bases for V and 7 bases for J; bases not matched to a gene: 7. CDR3 residues: CASSLEQGADEQYF. The CDR3 nucleotides read TGTGCCAGCAGTTTAGAGCAGGGGGCGGATGAGCAGTACTTC. The whole variable domain, remainder taken from reference TRBV28 and TRBJ2-7, is DVKVTQSSRYLVKRTGEKVFLECVQDMDHENMFWYRQDPGLGLRLIYFSYDVKMKEKGDIPEGYSVSREKKERFSLILESASTNQTSMYLCASSLEQGADEQYFGPGTRLTVT.

As DNA, the CDR3 is TGTGCCAGTAGTACATTAGCGGGAAGCACAGATACGCAGTATTTT. Translation gives CASSTLAGSTDTQYF. The V gene is TRBV19, the J gene TRBJ2-3, with 8 bases lining up with TRBD2. Unmatched junction bases numbered 3, after V lost 4 bases and J lost 0 bases. This CDR3 region has 15 residues. CDR1 is LNHDA and CDR2 is SQIVND in the germline V gene (reference sequence).

The rearrangement joins TRBV19 to TRBJ2-6; D uncertain. The length of the CDR3 is 16 residues. V lost 4 bases and J lost 0, with 10 bases in between. CDR1 and CDR2 (germline): LNHDA, SQIVND (reference sequence). DNA of the CDR3: TGTGCCAGTAGTACCCAGGCGAGCTCTGGGGCCAACGTCCTGACTTTC. Its translation is CASSTQASSGANVLTF.

The V and J genes are TRBV7-8 and TRBJ2-1; the D is unclear. V was shortened by 3 bases and J by 0 bases, with 12 bases between the two germline ends. Per germline, CDR1 SGHVS and CDR2 FQNEAQ. The CDR3 loop spans 16 amino acids. CDR3 sequence reads: CASSLVHRSSYNEQFF. The CDR3 DNA reads as TGTGCCAGCAGCTTGGTTCACCGGAGCTCCTACAATGAGCAGTTCTTC.

The CDR3 loop is CASSGDIVDQPQHF. The CDR3 DNA reads TGTGCCAGCAGCGGCGACATTGTCGATCAGCCCCAGCATTTT. This chain uses TRBV6-5 with TRBJ1-5; no reliable D call. Germline lookup yields CDR1 MNHEY and CDR2 SVGAGI. Trimming cost V 6 bases and J 5 bases, with 14 bases left between them. This CDR3 contains 14 residues.

Remarks on this clone: Germline is not matched at one junction end, which may reflect a read error. The chain employs TRBV7-9 and TRBJ2-7; D perhaps matches TRBD1 (7 bases). The CDR3 runs to 14 residues. Germline assignment: CDR1 SEHNR and CDR2 FQNEAQ (reference sequence). This CDR3 reads CSSSLGGGTYEQYF. For the CDR3, the DNA is TGTTCCAGCAGCTTAGGGGGCGGGACTTACGAGCAGTACTTC.

The chain joins TRBV7-9 to TRBJ2-1; the D gene is possibly TRBD2 (6 bases). This CDR3 spans 12 amino acids. CDR1 is SEHNR and CDR2 is FQNEAQ in the germline V gene (reference sequence). V lost 7 bases to trimming and J lost 9 bases, with 13 bases between them. In nucleotides, the CDR3 is TGTGCCAGCACCCGGGAGTTTGGTGAGCAGTTCTTC. Amino acids: CASTREFGEQFF. Using reference TRBV7-9 and TRBJ2-1 for the parts outside the CDR3, the full variable domain is DTGVSQNPRHKITKRGQNVTFRCDPISEHNRLYWYRQTLGQGPEFLTYFQNEAQLEKSRLLSDRFSAERPKGSFSTLEIQRTEQGDSAMYLCASTREFGEQFFGPGTRLTVL.

The rearrangement uses TRBV7-2 and TRBJ2-1; D is undetermined. Germline V gene sequence: CDR1 SGHTA, CDR2 FQGNSA. V was clipped by 5 bases and J by 0 bases, with 11 bases between them. The CDR3 length is 15 residues. The CDR3 region is CASSPATSSYNEQFF. CDR3 coding DNA: TGTGCCAGCAGCCCAGCGACCAGCTCCTACAATGAGCAGTTCTTC. The full variable domain, with the rest looked up from reference TRBV7-2 and TRBJ2-1, is GAGVSQSPSNKVTEKGKDVELRCDPISGHTALYWYRQSLGQGLEFLIYFQGNSAPDKSGLPSDRFSAERTGGSVSTLTIQRTQQEDSAVYLCASSPATSSYNEQFFGPGTRLTVL.

The rearrangement joins TRBV11-2 to TRBJ2-3; 9 bases map to TRBD2. The CDR3 extends over 17 amino acids. With V trimmed by 0 bases and J by 2 bases, 6 bases remained unmatched. Germline V gene lookup returns CDR1 SGHAT and CDR2 FQNNGV. CDR3 coding DNA: TGTGCCAGCAGCTTAGATGGTCTAGCGGGGACCACAGATACGCAGTATTTT. Its translation: CASSLDGLAGTTDTQYF.

The chain couples TRBV28 to TRBJ1-2, with D tentatively TRBD1 (6 bases). This CDR3 is 12 amino acids long. Germline V gene lookup returns CDR1 MDHEN and CDR2 SYDVKM. V gave up 5 bases and J gave up 8 bases, with 12 bases separating them. CDR3 sequence (DNA): TGTGCCAGCAGTCCAGGACAGAGGGGCTACACCTTC. Amino acid sequence: CASSPGQRGYTF.

This rearrangement joins TRBV14 to TRBJ2-1; TRBD2 is a possible D gene (6 bases). Germline loops: CDR1 SGHDN, CDR2 FVKESK. Trimming took 7 bases from V and 0 from J, leaving 13 bases between them. The CDR3 is made up of 15 amino acids. CDR3 sequence: CASKGWDSSYNEQFF. The CDR3 DNA sequence: TGTGCCAGCAAGGGGTGGGACTCCTCCTACAATGAGCAGTTCTTC.

This chain joins TRBV6-1 and TRBJ2-2, with TRBD1 matching over 11 bases. The tail of the sequence fits TRBJ1-3 better, so the J call may be wrong. The germline CDR1 and CDR2 sequences are MNHNS and SASEGT. The CDR3 is made up of 17 amino acids. CDR3 residues: CASSDGTGGSSGNTIYF. CDR3 nucleotides: TGTGCCAGCAGTGACGGGACAGGGGGGAGCTCTGGAAACACCATATATTTT.

This clone has only a few counts. The rearrangement uses TRBV28 and TRBJ2-7; D gene uncertain. V gave up 2 bases and J gave up 8 bases, with 7 bases separating them. This CDR3 is built from 11 residues. The V gene's germline CDR1 is MDHEN and CDR2 SYDVKM. For the CDR3, the DNA is TGTGCCAGCAGTTTAGGGCTTCAGCAGTACTTC. It encodes CASSLGLQQYF. Full variable domain (rest looked up from reference TRBV28 and TRBJ2-7): DVKVTQSSRYLVKRTGEKVFLECVQDMDHENMFWYRQDPGLGLRLIYFSYDVKMKEKGDIPEGYSVSREKKERFSLILESASTNQTSMYLCASSLGLQQYFGPGTRLTVT.

The chain joins TRBV19 to TRBJ2-3; 8 bases map to TRBD1. The CDR3 runs 16 residues. Germline V gives CDR1 LNHDA, CDR2 SQIVND (reference sequence). J was trimmed by 3 bases and V by 5 bases; bases with no gene match: 10. The CDR3 nucleotides read TGTGCCAGTAGTGCCGGGACAGGATTTGAGACAGATACGCAGTATTTT. This gives the protein CASSAGTGFETDTQYF.

This clone has only one observation. CDR3 sequence reads: CASINRGETYNEQFF. CDR3 DNA sequence: TGTGCCAGTATAAACAGGGGGGAAACTTACAATGAGCAGTTCTTC. The gene calls are TRBV28 and TRBJ2-1, with TRBD1 matching over 8 bases. The ends lost 9 bases at V and 4 bases at J; junction bases unmatched: 11. This CDR3 contains 15 residues. CDR1 is MDHEN, CDR2 SYDVKM, per germline.

This clone has only a few counts. This chain connects TRBV7-9 to TRBJ1-1, with 10 bases matching TRBD1. Germline V lookup: CDR1 SEHNR, CDR2 FQNEAQ (reference sequence). V trimming: 7 bases; J trimming: 1 base; junction bases outside the gene matches: 12. There are 17 residues in the CDR3. CDR3 residues: CASISDPGQGRNTEAFF. CDR3 DNA: TGTGCCAGCATCAGCGACCCGGGACAGGGGAGGAACACTGAAGCTTTCTTT.

The rearrangement links TRBV5-4 to TRBJ2-7; possible D gene TRBD2, 5 bases. Germline V gives CDR1 SGHNT, CDR2 YYREEE (reference sequence). The CDR3 is 15 amino acids. Trimming shortened V by 3 bases and J by 0 bases, and 13 bases separated the two germline ends. CDR3 loop: CASSSPGEYSYEQYF. DNA of the CDR3: TGTGCCAGCAGCTCCCCCGGGGAATACTCCTACGAGCAGTACTTC.

The chain combines TRBV5-1 with TRBJ1-4; TRBD1 aligns across 7 bases. The CDR3 runs to 15 residues. Germline V gives CDR1 SGHRS, CDR2 YFSETQ. V lost 3 bases and J lost 5; bases outside the gene matches: 7. CDR3 in DNA: TGCGCCAGCAGCTGGGACGGACAGGCGAATGAAAAACTGTTTTTT. It codes for CASSWDGQANEKLFF.

This clone was detected only a few times. The rearrangement links TRBV7-9 to TRBJ2-7, with 9 bases lining up with TRBD2. The germline V gene has CDR1 SEHNR and CDR2 FQNEAQ (reference sequence). V lost 5 bases to trimming and J lost 2 bases; unmatched junction nucleotides: 10. The CDR3 extends over 16 amino acids. CDR3 amino acids: CASSISVTSGTYEQYF. The DNA of the CDR3 is TGTGCCAGCAGCATATCCGTGACTAGCGGTACCTACGAGCAGTACTTC.

V and J are TRBV10-1 and TRBJ2-2, with 14 bases identical to TRBD2. CDR1 WNHNN and CDR2 SYGVQD come from the germline V gene (reference sequence). Germline trimming cut 2 bases from V and 4 bases from J; bases unmatched to any gene: 3. The CDR3 loop spans 17 amino acids. The CDR3 is CASSEGGLAGATGELFF. The CDR3 DNA is TGCGCCAGCAGTGAGGGGGGACTAGCGGGAGCCACCGGGGAGCTGTTTTTT.

This clone was counted a single time. The rearrangement links TRBV5-4 to TRBJ2-5, with D possibly matching TRBD1 (6 bases). The assigned J gene may be wrong: the sequence end matches TRBJ2-7 better. The CDR3 length is 15 residues. Germline lookup yields CDR1 SGHNT and CDR2 YYREEE (reference sequence). Here the CDR3 DNA reads TGTGCCAGCAGCTTGGGGGGGCAGGGGAATTACGAGCAGTACTTC. Residues: CASSLGGQGNYEQYF.